Presented here are 24 T cell receptor beta chains from one specimen sequenced in a study of shared clonotypes between healthy human individuals. Using immunoSEQ multiplex PCR, the repertoire was profiled, and TCRdb retains in-frame clones only, with some absent. The table includes approximately 530,000 clones, less than 96% detected once. Sequenced sample: naive CD4+ T cells sorted from blood. Subset defined: CD45RA+ positively selected. These receptors were collected from a woman aged 25-40 years in good health.

The rearrangement joins TRBV10-2 to TRBJ2-7, with D possibly matching TRBD1 (6 bases). Trimming shortened V by 2 bases and J by 1 base, and 12 bases separated the two germline ends. The CDR3 length is 15 residues. Germline V CDR1 and CDR2: WSHSY, SAAADI. The CDR3 nucleotides read TGCGCCAGCAGTGAGAGGGGGAAGGCGTCCTACGAGCAGTACTTC. The encoded protein is CASSERGKASYEQYF.

The V and J genes are TRBV18 and TRBJ2-2; D gene unclear. The CDR3 has 16 residues. Germline lookup yields CDR1 KGHSH and CDR2 LQKENI. The V end was cut by 4 bases, the J end by 2 bases, with 14 bases between. CDR3 coding DNA: TGTGCCAGCTCACAAGACACCTCTCCCAACACCGGGGAGCTGTTTTTT. Its protein is CASSQDTSPNTGELFF.

The table lists this clone with a count of one. Other DNA sequences in the same sample also yield this CDR3. The chain employs TRBV7-9 and TRBJ2-7, with TRBD2 as a possible D gene (6 bases). Per the germline V gene, CDR1 is SEHNR and CDR2 is FQNEAQ (reference sequence). This CDR3 has 12 residues. V was cut by 1 base and J by 5 bases, with 6 bases left in between. CDR3 DNA: TGTGCCAGCAGCTTAGGGAGGGACGAGCAGTACTTC. It translates to CASSLGRDEQYF.

This rearrangement joins TRBV11-2 to TRBJ2-3; the D gene is possibly TRBD2 (5 bases). Trimming pared 5 bases from V and 2 bases from J, leaving 14 bases between. This CDR3 spans 15 amino acids. CDR1 and CDR2 (germline): SGHAT, FQNNGV. The CDR3 coding sequence is TGTGCCAGCAGCAGAGGAGGTAGGGACACAGATACGCAGTATTTT. It specifies CASSRGGRDTDTQYF.

V is TRBV28 and J is TRBJ2-5, with D maybe TRBD1 (6 bases). This CDR3 is 13 amino acids long. Trimming pared 6 bases from V and 4 bases from J, leaving 12 bases between. Germline CDR1 is MDHEN and CDR2 is SYDVKM. The CDR3 reads CASRKQGLETQYF. The CDR3 nucleotides are TGTGCCAGCAGGAAACAGGGTCTAGAGACCCAGTACTTC.

V usage is TRBV4-1 and J usage is TRBJ2-1, with 8 bases fitting TRBD2. V shed 0 bases and J 4 bases; nucleotides not matched to a gene: 5. CDR3 size: 16 residues. CDR1 and CDR2 (germline): MGHRA, YSYEKL. The CDR3 region is CASSQDIAGKYNEQFF. The CDR3 DNA reads TGCGCCAGCAGCCAAGATATAGCGGGGAAATACAATGAGCAGTTCTTC.

The chain has TRBV10-3 and TRBJ1-1; D is unresolved. This CDR3 spans 16 amino acids. CDR1 is ENHRY and CDR2 is SYGVKD in the germline V gene. Between the trimmed V and J ends, which lost 0 bases and 1 base, there was a span of 12 bases. For the CDR3, the DNA is TGTGCCATCAGTGAGTCCCGACCTACTCGGAACACTGAAGCTTTCTTT. This encodes CAISESRPTRNTEAFF.

This chain connects TRBV7-9 to TRBJ1-1; D remains unclear. Looked up from germline, CDR1 is SEHNR and CDR2 is FQNEAQ (reference sequence). V dropped 6 bases and J dropped 0 bases, with 11 bases sitting between them. The CDR3 loop spans 14 amino acids. The CDR3 here is CASRTLRVNTEAFF. The DNA of the CDR3 is TGTGCCAGCAGAACATTGCGGGTGAACACTGAAGCTTTCTTT.

The chain has TRBV5-1 and TRBJ1-1, with D maybe TRBD1 (5 bases). Germline CDR1 and CDR2: SGHRS and YFSETQ. This CDR3 contains 14 residues. V was pared by 0 bases and J by 5 bases, with 11 bases between. CDR3 region: CASSLEGFGTEAFF. The CDR3 bases are TGCGCCAGCAGCTTGGAGGGGTTTGGGACTGAAGCTTTCTTT.

The CDR3 is CASSPLASGHNEQFF. In nucleotides, the CDR3 is TGTGCCAGCTCACCATTAGCTAGCGGACACAATGAGCAGTTCTTC. The chain employs TRBV18 and TRBJ2-1, with TRBD2 matching over 7 bases. The ends lost 2 bases at V and 5 bases at J; junction bases unmatched: 6. The CDR3 is 15 amino acids. CDR1 and CDR2 (germline): KGHSH, LQKENI.

Concerning this clone: The identical CDR3 is also encoded by other nucleotide sequences in the sample. This chain joins TRBV4-1 and TRBJ1-1, with D possibly matching TRBD1 (6 bases). The CDR3 runs 13 residues. The V gene lost 3 bases and the J gene lost 5 bases, with 10 bases spanning the gap. CDR1 is MGHRA and CDR2 is YSYEKL in the germline V gene. The CDR3 DNA is TGCGCCAGCAGCCAGGGGCAGGGGACTGAAGCTTTCTTT. This codes for CASSQGQGTEAFF.

The genes are TRBV19 and TRBJ2-4; TRBD2 agrees at 8 bases. CDR3 size: 14 residues. The ends lost 8 bases at V and 5 bases at J; junction bases unmatched: 8. Germline CDR1 reads LNHDA; CDR2 reads SQIVND (reference sequence). CDR3 sequence (DNA): TGTGCCAGTTCCGGGAGGGAATCGGAAAACATTCAGTACTTC. Its translation: CASSGRESENIQYF.

The chain links TRBV30 to TRBJ2-5; 8 bases align to TRBD1. The J call is uncertain, as TRBJ2-7 better fits the DNA end. Germline values: CDR1 GTSNPN, CDR2 SVGIG (reference sequence). The CDR3 is 14 amino acids. For the CDR3, the DNA is TGTGCCTGGAATGCCAGGGGGCGATTTTACGAGCAGTACTTC. Translated: CAWNARGRFYEQYF.

This clone has just one count. The rearrangement links TRBV5-1 to TRBJ2-7, with 7 positions matching TRBD2. The CDR3 contains 14 residues. V trimming: 3 bases; J trimming: 3 bases; junction bases outside the gene matches: 6. Germline CDR1 is SGHRS and CDR2 is YFSETQ. In nucleotides, the CDR3 is TGCGCCAGCAGCTGGGAGGGGAGTTTCTACGAGCAGTACTTC. Translation: CASSWEGSFYEQYF.

The chain joins TRBV27 to TRBJ2-7, with D possibly called TRBD1 or TRBD2 (6 bases each). CDR1 and CDR2 from the germline V gene are MNHEY and SMNVEV (reference sequence). The CDR3 runs 17 residues. V lost 3 bases and J 0 bases, leaving 18 bases between the germline ends. CDR3 region: CASSFWGVGGSSYEQYF. The CDR3 DNA reads as TGTGCCAGCAGTTTTTGGGGTGTCGGGGGCAGCTCCTACGAGCAGTACTTC.

The chain carries TRBV10-1 and TRBJ2-7; D is unresolved. The V end was cut by 3 bases, the J end by 4 bases, with 10 bases between. The germline V gene encodes CDR1 WNHNN and CDR2 SYGVQD (reference sequence). The CDR3 is made up of 13 amino acids. CDR3 sequence reads: CASSEVLGYEQYF. The DNA of the CDR3 is TGCGCCAGCAGTGAAGTTCTGGGGTACGAGCAGTACTTC.

This sequence joins TRBV6-6 and TRBJ2-7; tentatively, D is TRBD2 (7 bases). V was shortened by 2 bases and J by 4 bases, with 12 bases between the two germline ends. CDR1 is MNHNY and CDR2 is SVGAGI in the germline V gene (reference sequence). This CDR3 contains 14 residues. CDR3 sequence reads: CASSYGGGGYEQYF. In DNA form, the CDR3 reads TGTGCCAGCAGTTACGGAGGGGGAGGGTACGAGCAGTACTTC.

The CDR3, as DNA: TGTGCCAGCAGCTTAGCGCTAGGCGGGAGGCTCTACGAGCAGTACTTC. This gives the protein CASSLALGGRLYEQYF. The chain combines TRBV7-2 with TRBJ2-7, with 8 bases aligning to TRBD2. The length of the CDR3 is 16 residues. V trimming: 0 bases; J trimming: 3 bases; junction bases outside the gene matches: 7. In germline, CDR1 is SGHTA, CDR2 FQGNSA.

The chain recombines TRBV19 with TRBJ2-7, with 12 bases lining up with TRBD1. V was clipped by 8 bases and J by 5 bases; unmatched bases: 7. This CDR3 has 14 residues. In germline, CDR1 is LNHDA, CDR2 SQIVND (reference sequence). CDR3 DNA sequence: TGTGCCAGTGCCGGGACAGGGGGCATCCACGAGCAGTACTTC. Translation: CASAGTGGIHEQYF.

CDR3 in amino acids: CASSSRGAEYGYTF. The CDR3 bases are TGTGCCAGCAGCTCAAGAGGGGCTGAGTATGGCTACACCTTC. This rearrangement joins TRBV7-9 to TRBJ1-2; D possibly corresponds to TRBD1 (5 bases). Per the germline V gene, CDR1 is SEHNR and CDR2 is FQNEAQ (reference sequence). Trimming pared 4 bases from V and 5 bases from J, leaving 14 bases between. CDR3 length: 14 residues.

The J gene is TRBJ2-7, the V gene TRBV5-1, with 7 bases matching TRBD1. Trimming at V came to 5 bases and at J to 5 bases, leaving 4 bases not matched to a gene. CDR1 and CDR2 (germline): SGHRS, YFSETQ. The CDR3 is 12 residues long. CDR3 DNA: TGCGCCAGCAGATCGAGGGGGCACGAGCAGTACTTC. Translating gives CASRSRGHEQYF.

The gene calls are TRBV7-9 and TRBJ2-5, with D tentatively TRBD1 or TRBD2 (5 bases each). The CDR3 is 17 amino acids. Germline values: CDR1 SEHNR, CDR2 FQNEAQ (reference sequence). V lost 5 bases and J lost 5, with 24 bases in between. CDR3 amino acids: CASSTRSPKGPWETQYF. The DNA of the CDR3 is TGTGCCAGCAGCACCCGCTCACCAAAGGGACCCTGGGAGACCCAGTACTTC.

The rearrangement joins TRBV29-1 to TRBJ2-1, with 11 bases matching TRBD2. Germline V gives CDR1 SQVTM, CDR2 ANQGSEA. This CDR3 comprises 14 residues. V gave up 2 bases and J gave up 6 bases; unmatched junction bases: 3. CDR3 loop: CSVETSGRGNEQFF. The CDR3 DNA is TGCAGCGTTGAAACTAGCGGGAGAGGCAATGAGCAGTTCTTC.

This chain joins TRBV5-1 and TRBJ2-2; TRBD2 matches 8 bases. The germline V gene encodes CDR1 SGHRS and CDR2 YFSETQ. This CDR3 is built from 15 residues. The ends lost 2 bases at V and 4 bases at J; junction bases unmatched: 4. The CDR3 here is CASSFSSGFTGELFF. CDR3 bases: TGCGCCAGCAGCTTCTCTAGCGGGTTCACCGGGGAGCTGTTTTTT.